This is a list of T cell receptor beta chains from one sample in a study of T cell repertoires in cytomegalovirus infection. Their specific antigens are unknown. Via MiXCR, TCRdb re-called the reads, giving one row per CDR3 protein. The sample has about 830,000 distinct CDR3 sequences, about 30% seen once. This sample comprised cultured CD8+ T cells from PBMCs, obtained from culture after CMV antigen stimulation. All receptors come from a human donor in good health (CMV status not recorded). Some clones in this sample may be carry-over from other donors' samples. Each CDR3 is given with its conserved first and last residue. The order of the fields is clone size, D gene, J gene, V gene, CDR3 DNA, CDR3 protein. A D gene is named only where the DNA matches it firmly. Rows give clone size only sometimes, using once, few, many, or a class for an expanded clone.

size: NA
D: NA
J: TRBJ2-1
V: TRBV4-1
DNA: TGCGCCAGCAGCCCAACCGGGCAGGGAGTCTACAATGAGCAGTTCTTC
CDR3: CASSPTGQGVYNEQFF

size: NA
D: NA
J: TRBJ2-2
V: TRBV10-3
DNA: TGTGCCATCAAAGCCGGGGAGCTGTTTTTT
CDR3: CAIKAGELFF

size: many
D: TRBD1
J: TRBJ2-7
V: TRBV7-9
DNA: TGTGCCAGCAGCTCCCCCCGGACAGGGAGCTACGAGCAGTACTTC
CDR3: CASSSPRTGSYEQYF

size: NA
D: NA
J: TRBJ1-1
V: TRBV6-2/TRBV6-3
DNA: TGTGCCAGCAGTCTTCTCGGGGGATTGGACACTGAAGCTTTCTTT
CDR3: CASSLLGGLDTEAFF

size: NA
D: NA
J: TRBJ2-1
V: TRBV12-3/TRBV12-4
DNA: TGTGCCACCAGAGGAGGACTTCAATCCTACAATGAGCAGTTCTTC
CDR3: CATRGGLQSYNEQFF

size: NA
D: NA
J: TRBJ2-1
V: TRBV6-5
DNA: TGTGCCAGCAGTCCAGGTCATCAGATACCCTACAATGAGCAGTTCTTC
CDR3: CASSPGHQIPYNEQFF

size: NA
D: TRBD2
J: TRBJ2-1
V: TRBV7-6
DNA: TGTCCCAGCAGCTTAACTAGCGGGAACTACAATGAGCAGTTCTTC
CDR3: CPSSLTSGNYNEQFF

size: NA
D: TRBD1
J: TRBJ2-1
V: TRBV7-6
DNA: TGTGCCAGCAGCTTAGGCACAGGGGGCGCTTACAATGAGCAGTTCTTC
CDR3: CASSLGTGGAYNEQFF

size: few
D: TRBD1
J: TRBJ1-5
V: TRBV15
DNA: TGTGCCACCAGCAGCCACGACAGGGAAATACAGCCCCAGCATTTT
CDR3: CATSSHDREIQPQHF

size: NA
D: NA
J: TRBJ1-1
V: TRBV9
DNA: TGTGCCAGTCACCCAGCTTTCTTT
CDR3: CASHPAFF

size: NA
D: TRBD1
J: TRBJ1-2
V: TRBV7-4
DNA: TGTGCCAGCAGTCCGGACAGGTCCTCTGAACGAGCTAACTATGGCTACACCTTC
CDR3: CASSPDRSSERANYGYTF

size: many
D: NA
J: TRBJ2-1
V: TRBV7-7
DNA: TGTGCTAGCAGCAAGACTGGCTACAATGAGCAGTTCTTC
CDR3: CASSKTGYNEQFF

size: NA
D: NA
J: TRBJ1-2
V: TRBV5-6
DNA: TGTGCCAGCAGGTCTACAGGGTTCTATGGCTACACCTTC
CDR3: CASRSTGFYGYTF

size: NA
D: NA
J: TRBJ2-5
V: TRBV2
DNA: TGTGCCAGCACCGCCTACCCGGGGAAAGAGACCCAGTACTTC
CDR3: CASTAYPGKETQYF